The sequence of this T cell receptor beta chain was determined in a study of regulatory T cells in long-lasting Graves disease. This clonotype was counted ten times or more. The CDR3 sequence is 12 residues long. The germline gives CDR1 GTSNPN, CDR2 SVGIG (reference sequence). V was trimmed by 7 bases and J by 2 bases, leaving 11 bases between them. Combining iRepertoire HTBI primers with Arm-PCR of CDR3 regions, the authors built TCR beta libraries. TCRdb analysed the multiplex PCR reads with MiXCR anew, one entry per CDR3 protein. Of roughly 490,000 distinct CDR3 sequences listed, roughly 23% are singletons. Stated time point: persistent/refractory GD, antithyroid drugs over 5 years with positive TRAb. There was RNA extracted from PBMCs, and the TCR library was made from it.

This TCR came from a female donor with Graves disease. V usage is TRBV30 and J usage is TRBJ1-2, with D possibly being TRBD1 (6 bases). Material: peripheral blood mononuclear cells (PBMCs), obtained when the disease was refractory, from a patient treated with antithyroid drugs. The CDR3 loop is CALNRANYGYTF. CDR3 in DNA: TGTGCCTTGAACAGGGCCAACTATGGCTACACCTTC.